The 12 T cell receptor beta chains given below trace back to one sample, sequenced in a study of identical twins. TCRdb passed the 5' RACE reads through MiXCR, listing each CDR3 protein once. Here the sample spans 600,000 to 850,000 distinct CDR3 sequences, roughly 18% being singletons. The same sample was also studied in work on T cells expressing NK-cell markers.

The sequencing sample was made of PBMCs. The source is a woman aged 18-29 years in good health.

The CDR3 coding sequence is TGTGCCAGCAGCGAGGATCCGTTATCACCCCTCCACTTT. Its protein is CASSEDPLSPLHF. The V call is TRBV9, the J call TRBJ1-6, with no clear D. CDR1 and CDR2 from the germline V gene are SGDLS and YYNGEE. Between the trimmed V and J ends, which lost 3 bases and 10 bases, there was a span of 11 bases. The CDR3 runs to 13 residues.

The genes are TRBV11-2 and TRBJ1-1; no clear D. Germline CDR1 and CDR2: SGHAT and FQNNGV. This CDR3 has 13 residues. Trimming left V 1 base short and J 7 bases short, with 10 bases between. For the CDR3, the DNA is TGTGCCAGCAGCTTAGGAGCTGCGAGTGAAGCTTTCTTT. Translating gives CASSLGAASEAFF. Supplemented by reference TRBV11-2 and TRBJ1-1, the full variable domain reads EAGVAQSPRYKIIEKRQSVAFWCNPISGHATLYWYQQILGQGPKLLIQFQNNGVVDDSQLPKDRFSAERLKGVDSTLKIQPAKLEDSAVYLCASSLGAASEAFFGQGTRLTVV.

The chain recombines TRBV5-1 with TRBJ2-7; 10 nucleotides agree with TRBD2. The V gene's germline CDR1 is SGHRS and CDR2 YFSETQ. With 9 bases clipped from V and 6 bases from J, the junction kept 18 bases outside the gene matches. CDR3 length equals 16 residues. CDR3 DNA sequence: TGCGCCACCTCGAAGGAACCAGCGGGGGGGCCTGGCGAGCAGTACTTC. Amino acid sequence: CATSKEPAGGPGEQYF.

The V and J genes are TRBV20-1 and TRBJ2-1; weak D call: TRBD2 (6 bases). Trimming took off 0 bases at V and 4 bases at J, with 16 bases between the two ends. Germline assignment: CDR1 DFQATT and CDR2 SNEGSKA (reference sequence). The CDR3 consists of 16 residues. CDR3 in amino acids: CSARDPTQGLYNEQFF. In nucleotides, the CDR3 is TGCAGTGCTAGAGATCCGACCCAAGGACTATACAATGAGCAGTTCTTC.

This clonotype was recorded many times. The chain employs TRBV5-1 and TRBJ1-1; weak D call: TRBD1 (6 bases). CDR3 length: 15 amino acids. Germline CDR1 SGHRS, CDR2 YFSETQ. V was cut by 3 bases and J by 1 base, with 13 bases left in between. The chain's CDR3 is CASSSQGTQNTEAFF. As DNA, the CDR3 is TGCGCCAGCAGCTCCCAAGGGACACAGAACACTGAAGCTTTCTTT.

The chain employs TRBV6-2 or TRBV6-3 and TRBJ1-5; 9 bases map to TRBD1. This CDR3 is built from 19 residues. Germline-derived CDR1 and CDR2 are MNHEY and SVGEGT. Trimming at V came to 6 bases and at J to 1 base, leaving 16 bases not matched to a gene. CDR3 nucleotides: TGTGCCAGCAGGCCAGGAGGACAGGGGACTGAGCGGAGCAATCAGCCCCAGCATTTT. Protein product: CASRPGGQGTERSNQPQHF.

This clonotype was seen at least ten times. The CDR3 region is CASSPRLAGGRYEQYF. The CDR3 bases are TGTGCCAGCAGCCCCCGACTAGCGGGAGGTCGATACGAGCAGTACTTC. V usage is TRBV7-2 and J usage is TRBJ2-7, with TRBD2 matching over 13 bases. CDR1 and CDR2 (germline): SGHTA, FQGNSA. V shed 5 bases and J 4 bases; nucleotides not matched to a gene: 8. This CDR3 region has 16 residues.

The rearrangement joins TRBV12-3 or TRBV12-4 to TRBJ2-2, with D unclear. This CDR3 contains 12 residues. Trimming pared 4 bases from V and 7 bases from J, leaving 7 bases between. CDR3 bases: TGTGCCAGCAGTTATTATCGCGGGGAGCTGTTTTTT. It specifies CASSYYRGELFF.

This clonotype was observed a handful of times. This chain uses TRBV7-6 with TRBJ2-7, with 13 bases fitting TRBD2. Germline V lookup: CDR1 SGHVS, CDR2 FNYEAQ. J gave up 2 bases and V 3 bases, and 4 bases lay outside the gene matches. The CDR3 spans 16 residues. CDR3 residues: CASSLVGTSGTYEQYF. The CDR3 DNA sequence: TGTGCCAGCAGCTTGGTCGGGACTAGCGGGACCTACGAGCAGTACTTC.

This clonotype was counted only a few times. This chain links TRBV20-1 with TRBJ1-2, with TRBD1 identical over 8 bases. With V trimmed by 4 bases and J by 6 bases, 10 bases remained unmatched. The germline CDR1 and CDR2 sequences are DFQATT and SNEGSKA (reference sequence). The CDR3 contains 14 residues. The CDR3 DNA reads TGCAGTGCTAACCCCATGGACAGGGATGATGGCTACACCTTC. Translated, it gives CSANPMDRDDGYTF.

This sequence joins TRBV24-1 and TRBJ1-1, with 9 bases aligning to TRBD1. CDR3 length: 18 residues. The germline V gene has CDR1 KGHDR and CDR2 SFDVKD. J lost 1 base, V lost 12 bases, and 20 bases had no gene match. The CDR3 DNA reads TGTGCCCCCGCGCGTCGGGGACAGGGCTGGCGGGGGAACACTGAAGCTTTCTTT. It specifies CAPARRGQGWRGNTEAFF.

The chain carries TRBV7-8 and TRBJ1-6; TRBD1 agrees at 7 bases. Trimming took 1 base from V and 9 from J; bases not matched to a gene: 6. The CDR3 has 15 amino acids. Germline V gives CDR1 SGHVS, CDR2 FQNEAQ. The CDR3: CASSLGRGGGSPLHF. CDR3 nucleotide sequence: TGTGCCAGCAGCTTAGGTAGAGGGGGCGGTTCACCCCTCCACTTT. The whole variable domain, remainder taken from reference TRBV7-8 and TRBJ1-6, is GAGVSQSPRYKVAKRGQDVALRCDPISGHVSLFWYQQALGQGPEFLTYFQNEAQLDKSGLPSDRFFAERPEGSVSTLKIQRTQQEDSAVYLCASSLGRGGGSPLHFGNGTRLTVT.